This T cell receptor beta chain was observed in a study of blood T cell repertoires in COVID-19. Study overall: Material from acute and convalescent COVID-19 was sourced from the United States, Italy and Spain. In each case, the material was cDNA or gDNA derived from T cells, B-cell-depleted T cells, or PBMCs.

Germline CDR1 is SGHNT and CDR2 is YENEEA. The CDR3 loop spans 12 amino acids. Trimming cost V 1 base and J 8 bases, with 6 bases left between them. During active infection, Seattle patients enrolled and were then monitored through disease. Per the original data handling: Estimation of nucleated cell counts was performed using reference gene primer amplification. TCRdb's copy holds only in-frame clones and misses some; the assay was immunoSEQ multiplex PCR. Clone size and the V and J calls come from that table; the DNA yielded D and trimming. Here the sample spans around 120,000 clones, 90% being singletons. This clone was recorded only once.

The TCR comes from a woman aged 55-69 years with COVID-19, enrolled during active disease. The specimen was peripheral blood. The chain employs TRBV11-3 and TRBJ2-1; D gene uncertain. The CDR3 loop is CASSLVSDEQFF. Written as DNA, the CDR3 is TGTGCCAGCAGCTTAGTTTCTGATGAGCAGTTCTTC.